The sequence of this T cell receptor (beta chain) was determined in a study of OX40 agonist ivuxolimab in advanced cancers. About the research overall: Every 2 weeks, ivuxolimab was infused into the patients intravenously at between 0.01 and 10 mg/kg.

Notes on this clone: What it binds is not known.

Study-wide findings and caveats: On average, CD8+ T cells had more expanded clones than CD4+.

This table comes from immunoSEQ multiplex PCR, and its TCRdb copy is limited to in-frame clones, with some not included. The table includes tens of thousands of clones, 81% detected once. Per the germline V gene, CDR1 is MNHNS and CDR2 is SASEGT. V dropped 6 bases and J dropped 1; count of bases not matched to a gene: 6. This CDR3 spans 15 amino acids. The V and J genes are TRBV6-1 and TRBJ1-1, with TRBD1 matching over 9 bases. Material: CD4+ or CD8+ T cells sorted from blood, obtained in a trial of the OX40 agonist ivuxolimab. The receptor was isolated from an adult with an advanced solid tumor such as melanoma, head and neck, liver or kidney cancer. For the CDR3, the DNA is TGTGCCAGCAGCCCCAGACAGGGGGGGAACACTGAAGCTTTCTTT. Translating it yields CASSPRQGGNTEAFF.